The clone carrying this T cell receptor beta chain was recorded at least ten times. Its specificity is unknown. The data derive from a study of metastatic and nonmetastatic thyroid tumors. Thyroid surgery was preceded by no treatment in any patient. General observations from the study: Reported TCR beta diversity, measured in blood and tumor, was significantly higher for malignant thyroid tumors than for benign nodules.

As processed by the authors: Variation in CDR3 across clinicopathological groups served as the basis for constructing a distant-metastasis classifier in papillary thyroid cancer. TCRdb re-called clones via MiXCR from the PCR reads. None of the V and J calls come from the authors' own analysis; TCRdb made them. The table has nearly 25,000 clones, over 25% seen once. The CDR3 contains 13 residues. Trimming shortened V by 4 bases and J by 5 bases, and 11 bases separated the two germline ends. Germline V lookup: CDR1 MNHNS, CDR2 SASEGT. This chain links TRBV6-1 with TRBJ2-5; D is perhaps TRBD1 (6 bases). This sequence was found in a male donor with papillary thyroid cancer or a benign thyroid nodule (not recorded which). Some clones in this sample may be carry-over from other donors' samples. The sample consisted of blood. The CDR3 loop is CASSVTGLETQYF. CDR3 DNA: TGTGCCAGCAGTGTTACAGGGTTGGAGACCCAGTACTTC.